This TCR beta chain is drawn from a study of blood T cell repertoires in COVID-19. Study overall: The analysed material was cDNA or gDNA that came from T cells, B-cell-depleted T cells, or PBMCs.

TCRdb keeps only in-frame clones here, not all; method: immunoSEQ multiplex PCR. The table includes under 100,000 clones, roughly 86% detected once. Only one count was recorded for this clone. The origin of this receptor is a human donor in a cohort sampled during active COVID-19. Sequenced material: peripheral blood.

CDR3 protein: CASRPGGNTEAFF. Written as DNA, the CDR3 is TGTGCCAGCAGACCAGGGGGGAACACTGAAGCTTTCTTT. V gene TRBV6-5 combines with J gene TRBJ1-1, with 7 bases aligning to TRBD1. The germline CDR1 and CDR2 sequences are MNHEY and SVGAGI. The CDR3 sequence is 13 residues long. V shed 6 bases, J shed 1 base, and the junction held 2 bases outside the gene matches.